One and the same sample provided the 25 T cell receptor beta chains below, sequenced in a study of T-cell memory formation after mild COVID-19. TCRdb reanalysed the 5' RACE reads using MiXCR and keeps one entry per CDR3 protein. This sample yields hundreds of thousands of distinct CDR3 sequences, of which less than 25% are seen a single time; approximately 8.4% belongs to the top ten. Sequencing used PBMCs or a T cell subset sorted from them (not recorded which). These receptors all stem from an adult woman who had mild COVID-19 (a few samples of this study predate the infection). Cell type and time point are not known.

CDR3 residues: CASSPRDFSSGANVLTF. The CDR3 bases are TGTGCCAGCAGTCCCAGGGATTTCAGCTCTGGGGCCAACGTCCTGACTTTC. The chain recombines TRBV2 with TRBJ2-6, with a possible D match to TRBD1 (5 bases). The CDR3 extends over 17 amino acids. V shed 5 bases and J shed 0 bases, with 14 bases lying between them. Germline V gives CDR1 SNHLY, CDR2 FYNNEI.

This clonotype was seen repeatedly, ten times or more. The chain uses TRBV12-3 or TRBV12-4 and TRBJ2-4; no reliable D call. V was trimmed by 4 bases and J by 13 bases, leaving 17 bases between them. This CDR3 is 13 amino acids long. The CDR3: CASSYELALKQYF. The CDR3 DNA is TGTGCCAGCAGTTACGAATTAGCCCTTAAACAGTACTTC.

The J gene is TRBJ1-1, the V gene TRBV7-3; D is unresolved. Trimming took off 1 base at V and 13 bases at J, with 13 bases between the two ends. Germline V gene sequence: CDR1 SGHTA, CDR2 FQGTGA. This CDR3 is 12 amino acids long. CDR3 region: CASSLIPLEGFF. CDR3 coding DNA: TGTGCCAGCAGCTTAATACCGCTTGAGGGTTTCTTT.

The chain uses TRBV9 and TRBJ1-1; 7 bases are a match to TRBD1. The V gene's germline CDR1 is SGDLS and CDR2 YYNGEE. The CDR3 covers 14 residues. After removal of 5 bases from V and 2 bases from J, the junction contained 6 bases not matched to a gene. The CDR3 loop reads CASSVRDSNTEAFF. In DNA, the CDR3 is TGTGCCAGCAGTGTCAGGGACAGCAACACTGAAGCTTTCTTT.

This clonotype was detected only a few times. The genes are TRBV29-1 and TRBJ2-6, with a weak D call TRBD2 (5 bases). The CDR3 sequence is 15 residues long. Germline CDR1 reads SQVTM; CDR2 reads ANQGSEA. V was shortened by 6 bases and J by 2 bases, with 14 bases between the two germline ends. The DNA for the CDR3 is TGCAGCGTGGGAGCCTCGTCTGCTGGGGCCAACGTCCTGACTTTC. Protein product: CSVGASSAGANVLTF.

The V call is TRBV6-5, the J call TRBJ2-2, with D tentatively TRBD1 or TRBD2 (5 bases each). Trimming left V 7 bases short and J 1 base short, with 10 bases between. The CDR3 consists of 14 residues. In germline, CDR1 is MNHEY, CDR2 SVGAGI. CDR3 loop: CASTRGRNTGELFF. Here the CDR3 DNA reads TGTGCCAGCACGAGGGGAAGGAACACCGGGGAGCTGTTTTTT.

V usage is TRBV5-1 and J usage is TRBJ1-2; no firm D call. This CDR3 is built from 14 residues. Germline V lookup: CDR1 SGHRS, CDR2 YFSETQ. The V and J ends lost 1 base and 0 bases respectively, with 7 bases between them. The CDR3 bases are TGCGCCAGCAGCTTGACGACCACTAACTATGGCTACACCTTC. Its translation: CASSLTTTNYGYTF. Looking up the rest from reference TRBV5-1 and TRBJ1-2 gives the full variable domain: KAGVTQTPRYLIKTRGQQVTLSCSPISGHRSVSWYQQTPGQGLQFLFEYFSETQRNKGNFPGRFSGRQFSNSRSEMNVSTLELGDSALYLCASSLTTTNYGYTFGSGTRLTVV.

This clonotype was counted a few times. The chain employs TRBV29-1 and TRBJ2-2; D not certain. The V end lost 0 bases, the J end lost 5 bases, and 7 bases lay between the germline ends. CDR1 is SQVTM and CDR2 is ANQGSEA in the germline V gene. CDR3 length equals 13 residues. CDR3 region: CSVEDRSTGELFF. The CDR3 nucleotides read TGCAGCGTTGAAGATCGCAGTACCGGGGAGCTGTTTTTT.

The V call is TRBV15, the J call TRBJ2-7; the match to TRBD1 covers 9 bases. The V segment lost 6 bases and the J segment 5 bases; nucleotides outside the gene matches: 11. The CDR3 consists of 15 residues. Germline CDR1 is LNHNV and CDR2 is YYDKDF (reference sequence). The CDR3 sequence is CATSLMGQGIDEQYF. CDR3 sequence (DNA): TGTGCCACCAGTCTTATGGGACAGGGTATCGACGAGCAGTACTTC.

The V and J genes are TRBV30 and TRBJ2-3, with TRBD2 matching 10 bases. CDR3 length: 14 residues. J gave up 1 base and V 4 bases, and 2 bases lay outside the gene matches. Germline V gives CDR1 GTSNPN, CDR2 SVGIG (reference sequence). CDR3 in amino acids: CAWNLAGGTDTQYF. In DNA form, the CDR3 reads TGTGCCTGGAATCTAGCGGGGGGCACAGATACGCAGTATTTT.

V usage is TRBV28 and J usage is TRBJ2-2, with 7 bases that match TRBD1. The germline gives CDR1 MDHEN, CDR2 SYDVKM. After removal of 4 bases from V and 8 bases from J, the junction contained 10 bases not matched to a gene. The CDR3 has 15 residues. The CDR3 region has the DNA TGTGCCAGCAGTTCTCCCGGGACAGCGGTGGGGGAGCTGTTTTTT. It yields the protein CASSSPGTAVGELFF.

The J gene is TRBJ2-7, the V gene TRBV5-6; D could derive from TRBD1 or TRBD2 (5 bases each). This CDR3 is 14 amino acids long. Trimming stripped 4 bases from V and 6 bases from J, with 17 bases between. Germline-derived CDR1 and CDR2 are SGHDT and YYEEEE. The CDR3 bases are TGTGCCAGCAGCGGGGGACCGAACTTGGGCGAGCAGTACTTC. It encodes CASSGGPNLGEQYF.

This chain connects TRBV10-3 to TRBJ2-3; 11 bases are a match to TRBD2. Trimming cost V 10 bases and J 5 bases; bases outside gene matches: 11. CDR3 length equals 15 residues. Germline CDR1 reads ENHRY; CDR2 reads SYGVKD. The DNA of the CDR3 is TGTGCCACCGGAGAGGGGCTAGCGGGAGGAGATACGCAGTATTTT. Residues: CATGEGLAGGDTQYF.

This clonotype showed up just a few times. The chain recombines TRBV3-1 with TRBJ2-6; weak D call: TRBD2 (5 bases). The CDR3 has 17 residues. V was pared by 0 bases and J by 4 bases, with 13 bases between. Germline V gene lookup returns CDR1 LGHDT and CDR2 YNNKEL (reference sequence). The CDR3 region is CASSQDLPRVGANVLTF. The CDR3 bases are TGTGCCAGCAGCCAAGATCTTCCGAGGGTAGGGGCCAACGTCCTGACTTTC.

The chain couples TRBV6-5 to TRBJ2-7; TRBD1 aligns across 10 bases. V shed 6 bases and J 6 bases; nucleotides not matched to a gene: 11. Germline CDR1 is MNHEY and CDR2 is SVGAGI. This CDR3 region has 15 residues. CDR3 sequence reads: CASSSAGTGAGEQYF. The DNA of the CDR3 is TGTGCCAGCAGCTCCGCCGGGACAGGGGCTGGCGAGCAGTACTTC.

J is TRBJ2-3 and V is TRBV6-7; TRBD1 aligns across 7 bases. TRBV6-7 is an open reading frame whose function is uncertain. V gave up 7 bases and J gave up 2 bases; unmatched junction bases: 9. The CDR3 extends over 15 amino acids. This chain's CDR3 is CASTPGDRYTDTQYF. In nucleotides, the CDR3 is TGTGCCAGCACCCCCGGGGACAGATACACAGATACGCAGTATTTT.

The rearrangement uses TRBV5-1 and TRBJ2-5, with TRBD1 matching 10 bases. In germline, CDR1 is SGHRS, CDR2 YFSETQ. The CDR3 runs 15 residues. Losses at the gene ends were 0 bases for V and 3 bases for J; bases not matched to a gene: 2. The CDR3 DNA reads TGCGCCAGCAGCTTGGGGGACAGGGGAAAAGAGACCCAGTACTTC. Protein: CASSLGDRGKETQYF. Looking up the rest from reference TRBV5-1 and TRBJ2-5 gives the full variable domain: KAGVTQTPRYLIKTRGQQVTLSCSPISGHRSVSWYQQTPGQGLQFLFEYFSETQRNKGNFPGRFSGRQFSNSRSEMNVSTLELGDSALYLCASSLGDRGKETQYFGPGTRLLVL.

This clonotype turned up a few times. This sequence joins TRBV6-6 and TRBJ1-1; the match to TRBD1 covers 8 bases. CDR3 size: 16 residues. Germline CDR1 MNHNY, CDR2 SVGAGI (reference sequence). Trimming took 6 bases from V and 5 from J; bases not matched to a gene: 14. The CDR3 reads CASRHFRQGLETEAFF. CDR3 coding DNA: TGTGCCAGCAGACACTTCCGACAGGGGTTGGAGACTGAAGCTTTCTTT.

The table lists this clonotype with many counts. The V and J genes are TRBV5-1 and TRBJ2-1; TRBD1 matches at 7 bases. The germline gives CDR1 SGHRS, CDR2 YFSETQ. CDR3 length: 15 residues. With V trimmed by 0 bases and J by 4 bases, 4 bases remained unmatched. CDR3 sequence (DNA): TGCGCCAGCAGCTTGGACAGGGGCTATTACAATGAGCAGTTCTTC. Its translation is CASSLDRGYYNEQFF.

CDR3 sequence (DNA): TGTGCCAGCAGCCCTCGAGGGTCGTCGCGCTCCTACAATGAGCAGTTCTTC. Its protein product is CASSPRGSSRSYNEQFF. This chain joins TRBV5-6 and TRBJ2-1, with TRBD2 as a possible D gene (5 bases). CDR3 size: 17 residues. Germline CDR1 SGHDT, CDR2 YYEEEE. Trimming removed 4 bases at V and 0 bases at J, with 17 bases between.

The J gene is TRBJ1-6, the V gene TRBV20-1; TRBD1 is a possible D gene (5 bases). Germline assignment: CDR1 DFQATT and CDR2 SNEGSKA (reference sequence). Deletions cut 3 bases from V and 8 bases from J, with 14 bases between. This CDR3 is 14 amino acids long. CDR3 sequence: CSASPGTRDSPLHF. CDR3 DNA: TGCAGTGCTAGCCCCGGGACGAGGGATTCACCCCTCCACTTT.

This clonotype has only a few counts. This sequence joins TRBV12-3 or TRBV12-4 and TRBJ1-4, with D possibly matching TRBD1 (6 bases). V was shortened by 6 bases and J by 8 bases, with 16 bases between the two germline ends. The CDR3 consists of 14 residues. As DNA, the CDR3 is TGTGCCAGCAGGCCTAGGGGGGACGACGAAAAACTGTTTTTT. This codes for CASRPRGDDEKLFF.

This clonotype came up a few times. The CDR3 loop is CASSFSQAGEITIEQFF. CDR3 nucleotide sequence: TGCGCCAGCAGCTTTTCACAAGCGGGGGAGATTACAATTGAGCAGTTCTTC. This chain links TRBV5-1 with TRBJ2-1, with 8 nucleotides matching TRBD2. In germline, CDR1 is SGHRS, CDR2 YFSETQ. The ends lost 2 bases at V and 9 bases at J; junction bases unmatched: 16. CDR3 length: 17 amino acids.

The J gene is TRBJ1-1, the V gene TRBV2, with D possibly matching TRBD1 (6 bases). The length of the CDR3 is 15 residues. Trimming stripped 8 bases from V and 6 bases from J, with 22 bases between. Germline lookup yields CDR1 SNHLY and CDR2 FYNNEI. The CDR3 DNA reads TGTGCCAGCCAACTTCTCGGGGGCGAGGTCGCTGAAGCTTTCTTT. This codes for CASQLLGGEVAEAFF.

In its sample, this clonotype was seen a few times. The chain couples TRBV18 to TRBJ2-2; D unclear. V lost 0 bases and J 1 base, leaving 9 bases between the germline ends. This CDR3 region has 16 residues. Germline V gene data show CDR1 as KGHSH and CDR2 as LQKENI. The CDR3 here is CASSPPSQRNTGELFF. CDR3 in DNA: TGTGCCAGCTCACCACCGAGCCAGCGGAACACCGGGGAGCTGTTTTTT.